This TCR beta chain was retrieved from a study of response to subunit inactivated influenza vaccine. TCRdb re-derived calls from the RT-PCR reads in MiXCR, one entry per CDR3 protein. The top ten clones hold 7.5% to 8% of a sample with roughly 710,000 distinct CDR3 sequences, around 15% of them seen once. The TCR sequence derives from a man aged 50 to 59 who received an inactivated influenza vaccine. The sequencing used PBMCs from blood, collected roughly 15 days before vaccination.

Here the CDR3 reads CASSQWDRGSYEQYF. For the CDR3, the DNA is TGTGCCAGCAGCCAGTGGGACAGGGGGTCCTACGAGCAGTACTTC. This rearrangement joins TRBV7-2 to TRBJ2-7; 11 bases match TRBD1. The CDR3 is made up of 15 amino acids. CDR1 is SGHTA, CDR2 FQGNSA, per germline. With 5 bases clipped from V and 1 base from J, the junction kept 4 bases outside the gene matches.